This T cell receptor beta chain was captured in a study of T-cell reconstitution after alpha-beta-depleted transplantation in children (dated by TCRdb to the mid-2010s). Turning to the overall study: T-cell immune reconstitution after TCRalphabeta/CD19-depleted allogeneic hematopoietic cell transplantation in children was quantitatively tracked in the study by means of TCR repertoire profiling.

The CDR3 holds 15 amino acids from the cysteine to the phenylalanine. CDR3 DNA only is kept here, 45 bases in frame from base 1. The germline V gene supplies CDR1 ENHRY and CDR2 SYGVKD. V is trimmed back by 7 bases and J by 3 bases, and the junction contains 5 bases that no gene match accounts for. This clonotype turned up a few times. What this receptor recognizes is not known. No base-level quality is on record; no much larger clone is a single base apart. The library was built by means of PCR. This sample was sequenced with an Illumina HiSeq 2500. TCR library preparation used molecular barcoding, with unique molecular identifiers applied to normalize quantification of the TCRbeta repertoire. TCRdb reworked the public reads: Q25 trimming with fastp, MiXCR clone assembly, productive beta chains retained. Here each entry gathers all rows of one CDR3 protein and keeps the most common genes and DNA. Recorded for this sample are approximately 510,000 distinct CDR3 sequences; 15% to 20% of them occurred a single time. 3% to 4% of the sample rests with the top ten.

The chain couples TRBV10-3 to TRBJ2-5, and 13 junctional nucleotides match TRBD2. This sequence originates from a human donor who donated a stem cell graft to a child with acute lymphoblastic leukemia. Sequenced material: PBMCs from the stem cell graft donor, taken from the stem cell graft. At the DNA level, the sequence is TGTGCCATCAAGGGAGGACTAGCGGGAGAAGAGACCCAGTACTTC. Its protein is CAIKGGLAGEETQYF.